This T cell receptor beta chain was documented in a study of CD8 T cells in ankylosing spondylitis. TCRdb independently ran MiXCR on the 5' RACE reads; one entry per CDR3 protein. The table records about 140,000 distinct CDR3 sequences, roughly 8.8% of them present only once. Germline V gene sequence: CDR1 ENHRY, CDR2 SYGVKD. The V gene end was trimmed by 4 bases and the J gene end by 4 bases; junction bases not matched to a gene: 6. This CDR3 has 14 residues. The table lists this clonotype with many counts. The antigen remains unidentified. Study-wide points: Disease-associated clones were reportedly significantly overrepresented in matched ankylosing spondylitis synovial fluid.

This TCR derives from a male donor with ankylosing spondylitis. Material for sequencing was synovial fluid, either unsorted or a sorted T cell fraction (not recorded which). The chain employs TRBV10-3 and TRBJ1-2; TRBD1 matches 7 bases. CDR3 protein: CAISGSQGPYGYTF. The DNA of the CDR3 is TGTGCCATCAGTGGTTCACAGGGGCCCTATGGCTACACCTTC.